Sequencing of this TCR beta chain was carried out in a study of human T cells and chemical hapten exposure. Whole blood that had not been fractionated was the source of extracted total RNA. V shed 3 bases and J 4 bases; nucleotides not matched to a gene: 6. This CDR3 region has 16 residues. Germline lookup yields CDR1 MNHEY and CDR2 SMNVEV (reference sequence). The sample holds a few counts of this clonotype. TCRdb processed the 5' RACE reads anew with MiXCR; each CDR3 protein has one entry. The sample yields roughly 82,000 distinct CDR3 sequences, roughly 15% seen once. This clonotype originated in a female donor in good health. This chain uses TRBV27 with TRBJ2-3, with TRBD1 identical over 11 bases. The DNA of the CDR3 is TGTGCCAGCAGTTTGATTGGGACAGGGGGAGCAGATACGCAGTATTTT. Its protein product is CASSLIGTGGADTQYF.